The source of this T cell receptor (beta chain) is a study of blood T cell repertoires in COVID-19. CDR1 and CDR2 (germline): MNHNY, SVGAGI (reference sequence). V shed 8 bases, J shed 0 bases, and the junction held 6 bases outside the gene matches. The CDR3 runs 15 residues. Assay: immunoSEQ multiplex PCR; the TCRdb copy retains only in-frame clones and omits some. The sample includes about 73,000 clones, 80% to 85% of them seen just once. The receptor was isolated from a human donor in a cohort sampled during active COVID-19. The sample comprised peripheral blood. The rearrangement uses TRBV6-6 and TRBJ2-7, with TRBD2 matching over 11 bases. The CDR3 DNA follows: TGTGCCAGCGTGGGGCTAGCGGGGGGCTCCTACGAGCAGTACTTC. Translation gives CASVGLAGGSYEQYF.